The rows below give T cell receptor beta chains drawn from one sample of a study of blood T cell repertoires in COVID-19. Produced via immunoSEQ multiplex PCR; TCRdb's table is partial and in-frame only. This sample has over 45,000 clones, with about 88% found just once. Material for sequencing was peripheral blood. Receptor source: a man older than 75 in a cohort sampled during active COVID-19. The CDR3 runs from the conserved cysteine through the conserved F or W. A D gene is named only where the DNA matches it firmly. Size is stated for part of the rows, as once, few or many counts, or as a class when the clone is expanded.

CDR3aa,CDR3nt,v_gene,j_gene,d_gene,abundance
CASSSQRGDTGELFF,TGTGCCAGCAGCTCCCAGCGGGGGGACACCGGGGAGCTGTTTTTT,TRBV7-2,TRBJ2-2,TRBD2,.
CAWSPSKETQYF,TGTGCCTGGAGTCCTAGCAAAGAGACCCAGTACTTC,TRBV30,TRBJ2-5,.,.
CASGQGYGYTF,TGTGCCAGCGGACAGGGCTATGGCTACACCTTC,TRBV27,TRBJ1-2,TRBD1,.
CASSAQPNTEAFF,TGCGCCAGCAGTGCACAGCCGAACACTGAAGCTTTCTTT,TRBV10-1,TRBJ1-1,.,.
CAWSVGQGKTDTQYF,TGTGCCTGGAGTGTAGGACAGGGGAAAACAGATACGCAGTATTTT,TRBV30,TRBJ2-3,TRBD1,few
CASSSQGARNSPLHF,TGTGCCAGCAGCTCACAGGGGGCGAGGAATTCACCCCTCCACTTT,TRBV5-4,TRBJ1-6,TRBD1,once
CASRDTGGGEAFF,TGTGCCAGCAGAGACACAGGGGGGGGTGAAGCTTTCTTT,TRBV12-3/TRBV12-4,TRBJ1-1,TRBD1,.
CASGGTGGAETQYF,TGTGCCAGCGGAGGGACAGGGGGCGCAGAGACCCAGTACTTC,TRBV9,TRBJ2-5,TRBD1,.
CASSQEAGEETQYF,TGTGCCAGCAGCCAAGAGGCGGGGGAAGAGACCCAGTACTTC,TRBV3-1/TRBV3-2,TRBJ2-5,TRBD2,once
CALGLTDTQYF,TGTGCCCTTGGGCTCACAGATACGCAGTATTTT,TRBV30,TRBJ2-3,.,.
CASSLQPMNTGELFF,TGTGCCAGCAGTTTACAACCTATGAACACCGGGGAGCTGTTTTTT,TRBV27,TRBJ2-2,.,.
CAWSVQSGGNQPQHF,TGTGCCTGGAGTGTACAATCAGGGGGCAATCAGCCCCAGCATTTT,TRBV30,TRBJ1-5,.,once
CASSFGQAYPADTQYF,TGTGCCAGCAGCTTCGGACAGGCTTACCCGGCAGATACGCAGTATTTT,TRBV7-9,TRBJ2-3,TRBD1,few
CASSTRQGAHLDEQYF,TGTGCCAGCAGCACAAGGCAGGGGGCGCATTTGGACGAGCAGTACTTC,TRBV5-4,TRBJ2-7,TRBD1,.
CASSLGGLAGGTDTQYF,TGTGCCAGCAGCTTAGGGGGACTAGCGGGGGGCACAGATACGCAGTATTTT,TRBV7-6,TRBJ2-3,TRBD2,.
CASSPIAGDNQPQHF,TGTGCCAGCAGCCCGATTGCAGGGGACAATCAGCCCCAGCATTTT,TRBV7-2,TRBJ1-5,.,.
CASSLGGGGNTGELFF,TGTGCCAGCAGCTTAGGCGGAGGAGGGAACACCGGGGAGCTGTTTTTT,TRBV11-2,TRBJ2-2,.,few
CASSPGTYLVEQYF,TGTGCCAGCAGCCCTGGGACTTACTTGGTCGAGCAGTACTTC,TRBV7-2,TRBJ2-7,.,.
CASSPGGFAGNTIYF,TGTGCCAGTAGTCCAGGGGGCTTCGCTGGAAACACCATATATTTT,TRBV19,TRBJ1-3,TRBD1,.
CASSLVPGQGQGEQYF,TGTGCCAGCAGCTTAGTGCCGGGACAGGGACAGGGCGAGCAGTACTTC,TRBV7-2,TRBJ2-7,TRBD1,.
CASSRTGGISGANVLTF,TGCGCCAGCAGCCGGACCGGGGGAATATCGGGGGCCAACGTCCTGACTTTC,TRBV5-1,TRBJ2-6,.,.
CASSTRQGAYYNEQFF,TGTGCCAGTAGTACGCGACAGGGAGCCTATTACAATGAGCAGTTCTTC,TRBV19,TRBJ2-1,TRBD1,.
CASRTGIDAEAFF,TGTGCCAGCAGAACCGGGATCGACGCTGAAGCTTTCTTT,TRBV6-5,TRBJ1-1,.,.
CAWRGTGNNSPLHF,TGTGCCTGGAGGGGGACAGGCAATAATTCACCCCTCCACTTT,TRBV30,TRBJ1-6,TRBD1,.
CASSLSYTGELFF,TGTGCCAGCAGCCTTAGCTACACCGGGGAGCTGTTTTTT,TRBV5-4,TRBJ2-2,.,.
CASSRRTGRTDTQYF,TGTGCCAGCAGCCGACGGACAGGCCGCACAGATACGCAGTATTTT,TRBV7-9,TRBJ2-3,TRBD1,.
CASSVFGMNTEAFF,TGTGCCAGTAGTGTCTTCGGGATGAACACTGAAGCTTTCTTT,TRBV19,TRBJ1-1,.,.
CASSPRHLQETQYF,TGTGCCAGCAGCCCGAGACACCTCCAAGAGACCCAGTACTTC,TRBV3-1/TRBV3-2,TRBJ2-5,.,.
CASSYLFGPGGYTF,TGTGCCAGCAGTTACCTCTTCGGTCCGGGTGGCTACACCTTC,TRBV6-2/TRBV6-3,TRBJ1-2,.,.
CAWSGQATEKLFF,TGTGCCTGGAGTGGGCAGGCAACTGAAAAACTGTTTTTT,TRBV30,TRBJ1-4,.,.
CASSTTPGWETQYF,TGCGCCAGCAGTACAACCCCAGGATGGGAGACCCAGTACTTC,TRBV5-1,TRBJ2-5,.,.
CASSFGTGRDGGYTF,TGTGCCAGCAGCTTTGGGACAGGGAGAGACGGTGGCTACACCTTC,TRBV7-2,TRBJ1-2,TRBD1,once
CASSENAGLGQFF,TGTGCCAGCAGTGAAAACGCTGGACTGGGGCAGTTCTTC,TRBV2,TRBJ2-1,.,once
CASSYKGLGYTF,TGTGCCAGCAGCTATAAAGGACTCGGCTACACCTTC,TRBV27,TRBJ1-2,.,.
CSVSQETGVVEKLFF,TGCAGCGTTTCCCAAGAGACAGGGGTGGTTGAAAAACTGTTTTTT,TRBV29-1,TRBJ1-4,TRBD1,.
CASSLRHRGGQNTEAFF,TGTGCCAGCTCACTACGCCATCGGGGTGGGCAGAACACTGAAGCTTTCTTT,TRBV18,TRBJ1-1,.,.
CASSRGAGGYTEAFF,TGTGCCAGCAGCCGGGGAGCGGGCGGATACACTGAAGCTTTCTTT,TRBV7-2,TRBJ1-1,.,.
CASSSGVGELFF,TGTGCCAGCAGTTCAGGGGTCGGGGAGCTGTTTTTT,TRBV6-5,TRBJ2-2,.,.
CASSYSNQPQHF,TGTGCCAGCAGCTATAGCAATCAGCCCCAGCATTTT,TRBV2,TRBJ1-5,.,.
CAISPGTGENSPLHF,TGTGCCATCAGCCCCGGGACAGGGGAAAATTCACCCCTCCACTTT,TRBV10-3,TRBJ1-6,TRBD1,.
CASSTGAGSAQPQHF,TGTGCCAGTAGTACGGGAGCGGGGAGCGCTCAGCCCCAGCATTTT,TRBV19,TRBJ1-5,.,.
CASSFFGQGSYEQYF,TGTGCCAGCAGCTTTTTCGGACAGGGGTCCTACGAGCAGTACTTC,TRBV7-2,TRBJ2-7,TRBD1,.
CASSYASSNEQFF,TGTGCCAGCAGTTACGCTAGCTCAAATGAGCAGTTCTTC,TRBV6-2/TRBV6-3,TRBJ2-1,.,.
CAISESRGDYGYTF,TGTGCCATCAGTGAGTCTAGGGGTGACTATGGCTACACCTTC,TRBV10-3,TRBJ1-2,.,.
CASSYSRQGGVSPLHF,TGTGCCAGCAGTTACTCACGACAGGGGGGTGTTTCACCCCTCCACTTT,TRBV6-2/TRBV6-3,TRBJ1-6,TRBD1,.
CASRLTGVSNQPQHF,TGTGCCAGTCGACTGACAGGGGTCAGCAATCAGCCCCAGCATTTT,TRBV19,TRBJ1-5,TRBD1,.
CAWSLGSSAPAGKLFF,TGTGCCTGGAGTTTAGGTTCTAGTGCCCCGGCGGGCAAACTGTTTTTT,TRBV30,TRBJ1-4,.,once
CAITPGAGPKTDTQYF,TGTGCCATCACTCCTGGGGCGGGGCCGAAGACAGATACGCAGTATTTT,TRBV10-3,TRBJ2-3,.,.
CASSTSTGLTNYGYTF,TGTGCCAGCAGCACCTCGACAGGGCTTACTAACTATGGCTACACCTTC,TRBV11-2,TRBJ1-2,TRBD1,.